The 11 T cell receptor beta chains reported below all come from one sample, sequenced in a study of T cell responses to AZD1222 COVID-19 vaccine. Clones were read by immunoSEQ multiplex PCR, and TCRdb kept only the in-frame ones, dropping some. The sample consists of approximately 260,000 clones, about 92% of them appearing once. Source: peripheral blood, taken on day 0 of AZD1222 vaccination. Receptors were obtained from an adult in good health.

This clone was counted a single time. CDR3 region: CASSPPGDTQYF. The DNA of the CDR3 is TGTGCCAGCTCACCACCGGGAGATACGCAGTATTTT. J is TRBJ2-3 and V is TRBV18; no definite D call. This CDR3 is 12 amino acids long. Trimming took off 0 bases at V and 5 bases at J, with 3 bases between the two ends. Germline-derived CDR1 and CDR2 are KGHSH and LQKENI.

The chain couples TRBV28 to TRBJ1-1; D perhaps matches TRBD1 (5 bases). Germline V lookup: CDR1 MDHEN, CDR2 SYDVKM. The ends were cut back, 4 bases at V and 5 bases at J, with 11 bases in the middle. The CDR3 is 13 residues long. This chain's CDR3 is CASSSTRGTEAFF. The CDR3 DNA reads TGTGCCAGCAGTTCAACCCGGGGGACTGAAGCTTTCTTT.

CDR3 in amino acids: CASSLGQYYNEQFF. The CDR3 region has the DNA TGTGCCAGCAGCTTAGGGCAGTACTACAATGAGCAGTTCTTC. This chain links TRBV7-2 with TRBJ2-1; D gene uncertain. V was clipped by 1 base and J by 3 bases, with 7 bases between them. Germline V gene sequence: CDR1 SGHTA, CDR2 FQGNSA. CDR3 size: 14 residues.

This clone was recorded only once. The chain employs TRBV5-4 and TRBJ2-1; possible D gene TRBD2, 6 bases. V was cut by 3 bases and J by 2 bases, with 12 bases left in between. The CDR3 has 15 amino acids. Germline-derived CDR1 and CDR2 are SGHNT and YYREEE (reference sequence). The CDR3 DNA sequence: TGTGCCAGCAGCTCTGGGACTCCTACCTACAATGAGCAGTTCTTC. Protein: CASSSGTPTYNEQFF.

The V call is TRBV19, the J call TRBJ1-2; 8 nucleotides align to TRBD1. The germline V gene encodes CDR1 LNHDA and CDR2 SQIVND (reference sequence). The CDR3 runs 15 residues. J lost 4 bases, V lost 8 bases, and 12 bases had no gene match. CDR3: CASQRTGTSAYGYTF. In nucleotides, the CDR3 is TGTGCCAGTCAAAGGACAGGGACATCTGCCTATGGCTACACCTTC.

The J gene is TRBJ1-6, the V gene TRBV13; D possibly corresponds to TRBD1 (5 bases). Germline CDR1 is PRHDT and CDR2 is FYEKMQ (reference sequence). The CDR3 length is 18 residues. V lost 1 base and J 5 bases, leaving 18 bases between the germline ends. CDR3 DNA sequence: TGTGCCAGCAGCTTAGTTTATCGCCTACAGGCCCATAATTCACCCCTCCACTTT. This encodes CASSLVYRLQAHNSPLHF.

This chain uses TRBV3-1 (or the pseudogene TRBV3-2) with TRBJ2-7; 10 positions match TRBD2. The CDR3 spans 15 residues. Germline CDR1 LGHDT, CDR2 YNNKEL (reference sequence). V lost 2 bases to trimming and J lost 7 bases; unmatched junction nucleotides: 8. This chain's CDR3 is CASSQQAGGPGEQYF. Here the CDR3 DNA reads TGTGCCAGCAGCCAACAAGCGGGGGGGCCGGGGGAGCAGTACTTC.

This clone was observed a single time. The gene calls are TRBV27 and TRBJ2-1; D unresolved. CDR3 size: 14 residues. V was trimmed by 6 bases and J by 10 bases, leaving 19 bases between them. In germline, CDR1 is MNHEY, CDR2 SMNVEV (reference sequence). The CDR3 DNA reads TGTGCCAGCAGGCCCGGTTGGAGCGTGGTGGAGCAGTTCTTC. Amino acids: CASRPGWSVVEQFF.

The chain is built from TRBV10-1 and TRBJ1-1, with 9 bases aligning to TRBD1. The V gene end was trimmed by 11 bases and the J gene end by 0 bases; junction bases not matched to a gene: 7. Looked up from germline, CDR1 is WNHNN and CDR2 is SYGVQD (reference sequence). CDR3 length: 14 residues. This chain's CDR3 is CAGKGTGMNTEAFF. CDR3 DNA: TGCGCCGGAAAGGGGACAGGGATGAACACTGAAGCTTTCTTT.

In nucleotides, the CDR3 is TGTGCCAGCAGCTTAGGTTCGACGGGCTATGGCTACACCTTC. This translates into CASSLGSTGYGYTF. V usage is TRBV7-8 and J usage is TRBJ1-2; no clear D. CDR3 size: 14 residues. V lost 1 base and J lost 4, with 10 bases in between. Germline CDR1 and CDR2: SGHVS and FQNEAQ.

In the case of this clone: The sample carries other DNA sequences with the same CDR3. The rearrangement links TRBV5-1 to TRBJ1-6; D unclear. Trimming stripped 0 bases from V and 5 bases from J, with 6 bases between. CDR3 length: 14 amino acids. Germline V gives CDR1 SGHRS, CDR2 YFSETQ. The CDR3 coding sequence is TGCGCCAGCAGCTTGGGTCAGAATAATTCACCCCTCCACTTT. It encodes CASSLGQNNSPLHF.